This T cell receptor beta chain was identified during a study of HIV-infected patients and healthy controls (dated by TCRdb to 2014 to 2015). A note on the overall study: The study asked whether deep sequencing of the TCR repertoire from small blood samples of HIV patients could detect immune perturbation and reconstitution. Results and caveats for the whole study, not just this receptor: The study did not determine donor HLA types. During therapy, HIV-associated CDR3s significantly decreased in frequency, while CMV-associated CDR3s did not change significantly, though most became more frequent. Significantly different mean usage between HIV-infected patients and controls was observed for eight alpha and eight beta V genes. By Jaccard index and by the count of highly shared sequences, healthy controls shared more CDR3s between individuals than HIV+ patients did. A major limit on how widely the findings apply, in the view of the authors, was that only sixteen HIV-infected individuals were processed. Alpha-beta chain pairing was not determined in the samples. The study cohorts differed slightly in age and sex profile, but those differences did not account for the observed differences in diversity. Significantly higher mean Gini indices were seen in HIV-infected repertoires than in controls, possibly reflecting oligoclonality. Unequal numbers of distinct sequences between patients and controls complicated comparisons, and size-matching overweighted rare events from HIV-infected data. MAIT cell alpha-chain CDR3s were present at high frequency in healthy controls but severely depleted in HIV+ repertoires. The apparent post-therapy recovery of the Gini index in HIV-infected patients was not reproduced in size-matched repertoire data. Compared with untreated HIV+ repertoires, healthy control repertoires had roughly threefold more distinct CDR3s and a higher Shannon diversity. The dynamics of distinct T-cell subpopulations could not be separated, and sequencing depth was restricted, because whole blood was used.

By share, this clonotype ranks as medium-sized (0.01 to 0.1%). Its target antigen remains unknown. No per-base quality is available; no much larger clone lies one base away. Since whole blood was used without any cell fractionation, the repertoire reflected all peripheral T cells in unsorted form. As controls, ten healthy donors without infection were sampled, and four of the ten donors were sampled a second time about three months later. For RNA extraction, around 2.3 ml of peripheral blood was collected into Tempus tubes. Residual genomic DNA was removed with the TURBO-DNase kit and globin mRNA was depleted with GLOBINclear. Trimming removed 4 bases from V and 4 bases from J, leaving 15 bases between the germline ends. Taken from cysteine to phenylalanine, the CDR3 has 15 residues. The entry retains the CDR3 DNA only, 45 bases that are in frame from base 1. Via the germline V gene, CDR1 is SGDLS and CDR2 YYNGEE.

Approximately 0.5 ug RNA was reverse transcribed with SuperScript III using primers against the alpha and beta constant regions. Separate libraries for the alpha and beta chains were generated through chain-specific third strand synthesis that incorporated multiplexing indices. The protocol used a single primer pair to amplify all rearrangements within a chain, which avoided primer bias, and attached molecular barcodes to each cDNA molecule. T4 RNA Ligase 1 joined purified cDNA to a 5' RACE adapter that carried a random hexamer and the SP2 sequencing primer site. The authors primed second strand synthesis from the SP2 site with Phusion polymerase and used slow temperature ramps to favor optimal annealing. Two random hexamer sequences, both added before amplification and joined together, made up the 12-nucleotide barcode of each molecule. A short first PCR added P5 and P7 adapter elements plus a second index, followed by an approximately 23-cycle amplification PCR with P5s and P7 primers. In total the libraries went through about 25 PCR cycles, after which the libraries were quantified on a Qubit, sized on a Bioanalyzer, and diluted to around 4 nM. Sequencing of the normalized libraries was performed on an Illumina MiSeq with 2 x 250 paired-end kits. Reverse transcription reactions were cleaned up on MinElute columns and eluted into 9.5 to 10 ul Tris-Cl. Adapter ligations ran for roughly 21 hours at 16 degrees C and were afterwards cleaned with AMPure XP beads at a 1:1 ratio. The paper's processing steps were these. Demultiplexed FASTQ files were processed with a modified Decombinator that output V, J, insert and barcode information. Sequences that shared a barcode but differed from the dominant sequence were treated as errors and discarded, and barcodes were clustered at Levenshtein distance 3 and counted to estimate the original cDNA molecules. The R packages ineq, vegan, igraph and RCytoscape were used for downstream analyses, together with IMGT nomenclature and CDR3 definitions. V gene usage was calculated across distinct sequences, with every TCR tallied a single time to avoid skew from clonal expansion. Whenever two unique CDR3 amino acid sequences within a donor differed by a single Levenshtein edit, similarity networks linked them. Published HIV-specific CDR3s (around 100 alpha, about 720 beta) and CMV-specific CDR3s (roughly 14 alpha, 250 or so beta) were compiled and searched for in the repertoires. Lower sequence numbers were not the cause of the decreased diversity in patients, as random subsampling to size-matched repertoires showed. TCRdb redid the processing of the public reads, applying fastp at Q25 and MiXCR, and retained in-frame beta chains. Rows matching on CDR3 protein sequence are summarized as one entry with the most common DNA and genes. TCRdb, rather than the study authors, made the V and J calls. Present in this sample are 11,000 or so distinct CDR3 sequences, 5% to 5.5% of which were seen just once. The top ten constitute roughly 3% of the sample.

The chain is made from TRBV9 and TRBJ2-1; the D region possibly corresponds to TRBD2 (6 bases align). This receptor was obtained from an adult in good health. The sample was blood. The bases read TGTGCCAGCAGCCCGACTAGTCGGGGGTACAATGAGCAGTTCTTC. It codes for CASSPTSRGYNEQFF.